Each of the 30 T cell receptor beta chains below was sequenced from the same sample in a study of blood T cell repertoires in COVID-19. Sequencing was performed with immunoSEQ multiplex PCR; in TCRdb, only in-frame clones are kept and a portion is missing. The table records 150,000 or so clones, roughly 80% of them present only once. Material for sequencing was peripheral blood. The source of these receptors is a woman of 80 years or more with acute or convalescent COVID-19.

The gene calls are TRBV7-2 and TRBJ1-1; maybe TRBD1 (5 bases). The ends were cut back, 3 bases at V and 1 base at J, with 12 bases in the middle. This CDR3 comprises 15 residues. CDR1 is SGHTA and CDR2 is FQGNSA in the germline V gene. The DNA for the CDR3 is TGTGCCAGCAGCTTTGTGGTAGGACAGAACACTGAAGCTTTCTTT. It is translated as CASSFVVGQNTEAFF.

The rearrangement joins TRBV5-1 to TRBJ2-3, with D possibly TRBD1 on 6 matching bases. The CDR3 is 16 residues long. V shed 3 bases and J shed 0 bases, with 14 bases lying between them. CDR1 is SGHRS and CDR2 is YFSETQ in the germline V gene. CDR3 sequence: CASSSTGSPSTDTQYF. DNA of the CDR3: TGCGCCAGCAGCTCAACAGGGAGCCCTAGCACAGATACGCAGTATTTT.

The CDR3 nucleotides read TGCGCCAGCAGCTTGCTTCGGGGGGCAGAGGGCTACACCTTC. Its protein is CASSLLRGAEGYTF. The gene calls are TRBV5-1 and TRBJ1-2; D is perhaps TRBD1 (6 bases). There are 14 residues in the CDR3. V lost 1 base and J lost 8, with 15 bases in between. Germline V lookup: CDR1 SGHRS, CDR2 YFSETQ. Variable domain in full (rest from reference TRBV5-1 and TRBJ1-2): KAGVTQTPRYLIKTRGQQVTLSCSPISGHRSVSWYQQTPGQGLQFLFEYFSETQRNKGNFPGRFSGRQFSNSRSEMNVSTLELGDSALYLCASSLLRGAEGYTFGSGTRLTVV.

The CDR3 here is CASSSLGVNTEAFF. The CDR3 DNA is TGCGCCAGCAGCTCATTAGGAGTGAACACTGAAGCTTTCTTT. V and J are TRBV5-1 and TRBJ1-1; unclear D gene. The CDR3 is 14 residues long. V lost 3 bases to trimming and J lost 0 bases, with 9 bases between them. Germline CDR1 reads SGHRS; CDR2 reads YFSETQ.

The chain carries TRBV18 and TRBJ1-2, with 9 bases identical to TRBD1. Germline CDR1 KGHSH, CDR2 LQKENI. V shed 6 bases and J 8 bases; nucleotides not matched to a gene: 4. The CDR3 has 12 amino acids. CDR3 DNA: TGTGCCAGCTCTGGACAGGGGCAGGGCTACACCTTC. It yields the protein CASSGQGQGYTF.

The chain combines TRBV2 with TRBJ2-1; the match to TRBD2 covers 7 bases. This CDR3 region has 15 residues. CDR1 and CDR2 (germline): SNHLY, FYNNEI. J gave up 0 bases and V 4 bases, and 3 bases lay outside the gene matches. This chain's CDR3 is CASSVRGSSYNEQFF. The CDR3, as DNA: TGTGCCAGCAGTGTGCGGGGGAGCTCCTACAATGAGCAGTTCTTC. Variable domain in full (rest from reference TRBV2 and TRBJ2-1): EPEVTQTPSHQVTQMGQEVILRCVPISNHLYFYWYRQILGQKVEFLVSFYNNEISEKSEIFDDQFSVERPDGSNFTLKIRSTKLEDSAMYFCASSVRGSSYNEQFFGPGTRLTVL.

The chain joins TRBV29-1 to TRBJ2-3, with D tentatively TRBD1 (5 bases). CDR1 and CDR2 from the germline V gene are SQVTM and ANQGSEA. This CDR3 has 12 amino acids. The CDR3 protein is CIGQGGTDTQYF. As DNA, the CDR3 is TGCATCGGCCAGGGTGGCACAGATACGCAGTATTTT.

The chain joins TRBV6-5 to TRBJ2-1, with 11 bases that match TRBD2. CDR1 is MNHEY and CDR2 is SVGAGI in the germline V gene. CDR3 length: 15 residues. V dropped 4 bases and J dropped 10; count of bases not matched to a gene: 9. For the CDR3, the DNA is TGTGCCAGCAGTTGGCTAGCGGGGGGAGGTGGGGAGCAGTTCTTC. Protein product: CASSWLAGGGGEQFF.

The J gene is TRBJ2-6, the V gene TRBV18, with TRBD1 as a possible D gene (6 bases). The CDR3 runs to 18 residues. V lost 6 bases, J lost 3 bases, and 21 bases lay in between. Germline assignment: CDR1 KGHSH and CDR2 LQKENI. CDR3 DNA: TGTGCCAGCTCCATGCGAAGGGGGATGTTTAGTGGGGCCAACGTCCTGACTTTC. Protein: CASSMRRGMFSGANVLTF. The variable domain in full, with the rest retrieved from reference TRBV18 and TRBJ2-6, is NAGVMQNPRHLVRRRGQEARLRCSPMKGHSHVYWYRQLPEEGLKFMVYLQKENIIDESGMPKERFSAEFPKEGPSILRIQQVVRGDSAAYFCASSMRRGMFSGANVLTFGAGSRLTVL.

The CDR3 sequence is CAWRERGANTGELFF. In DNA, the CDR3 is TGTGCCTGGAGGGAGCGGGGGGCAAACACCGGGGAGCTGTTTTTT. The chain employs TRBV30 and TRBJ2-2; 9 bases align to TRBD2. The CDR3 has 15 amino acids. In germline, CDR1 is GTSNPN, CDR2 SVGIG (reference sequence). With 3 bases clipped from V and 2 bases from J, the junction kept 4 bases outside the gene matches.

This sequence joins TRBV7-3 and TRBJ2-1, with 10 nucleotides matching TRBD2. With 6 bases clipped from V and 4 bases from J, the junction kept 6 bases outside the gene matches. The CDR3 runs to 15 residues. CDR1 is SGHTA, CDR2 FQGTGA, per germline. CDR3 nucleotide sequence: TGTGCCAGCAGTTTCACTAGCGGGGCTTACAATGAGCAGTTCTTC. Amino acids: CASSFTSGAYNEQFF.

The J gene is TRBJ2-7, the V gene TRBV2; 8 bases agree with TRBD2. Per germline, CDR1 SNHLY and CDR2 FYNNEI. The CDR3 is 14 amino acids. V lost 3 bases and J lost 6; bases outside the gene matches: 7. DNA of the CDR3: TGTGCCAGCAGTGAGATAGCGGGGTATTCCGAGCAGTACTTC. It yields the protein CASSEIAGYSEQYF.

The chain is built from TRBV19 and TRBJ2-7; the D gene is possibly TRBD1 (5 bases). Trimming stripped 6 bases from V and 4 bases from J, with 25 bases between. Germline values: CDR1 LNHDA, CDR2 SQIVND (reference sequence). The CDR3 length is 17 residues. This CDR3 reads CASSAKSTGVPHYEQYF. In DNA form, the CDR3 reads TGTGCCAGTAGCGCCAAGTCCACAGGAGTACCACATTACGAGCAGTACTTC.

The chain recombines TRBV5-4 with TRBJ2-2; 9 positions match TRBD2. The V and J ends lost 0 bases and 3 bases, in that order; junction bases with no gene match: 3. This CDR3 region has 16 residues. The V gene's germline CDR1 is SGHNT and CDR2 YYREEE (reference sequence). CDR3 coding DNA: TGTGCCAGCAGCTTGGCGGCTAGCGGGGACACCGGGGAGCTGTTTTTT. Translating gives CASSLAASGDTGELFF.

This clone came up once. The rearrangement uses TRBV25-1 and TRBJ1-2; D possibly corresponds to TRBD1 (5 bases). The CDR3 totals 12 residues. Trimming removed 5 bases at V and 12 bases at J, with 16 bases between. The germline gives CDR1 MGHDK, CDR2 SYGVNS. CDR3 sequence (DNA): TGTGCCAGCAGTCCGGGGGGAGGCATGAACACCTTC. This sequence encodes CASSPGGGMNTF.

This clone was found once. This sequence joins TRBV3-1 (or the pseudogene TRBV3-2) and TRBJ1-4; 9 nucleotides match TRBD1. CDR3 length: 15 amino acids. With 5 bases clipped from V and 8 bases from J, the junction kept 9 bases outside the gene matches. CDR1 LGHDT and CDR2 YNNKEL come from the germline V gene (reference sequence). The CDR3 nucleotides are TGTGCCAGCAGCAAAGGGACAGGGCTAGGGGAAAAACTGTTTTTT. The encoded protein is CASSKGTGLGEKLFF.

The chain links TRBV4-2 to TRBJ2-5, with a tentative D call TRBD2 (5 bases). The CDR3 loop spans 14 amino acids. The V end was cut by 0 bases, the J end by 3 bases, with 8 bases between. The germline V gene encodes CDR1 LGHNA and CDR2 YNFKEQ. The CDR3 nucleotides read TGTGCCAGCAGCCAAGAACAGAGGGAAGAGACCCAGTACTTC. Translating gives CASSQEQREETQYF.

The V call is TRBV5-3, the J call TRBJ1-5, with 9 bases that match TRBD1. TRBV5-3 has ORF status, its function being uncertain. V lost 3 bases to trimming and J lost 3 bases; unmatched junction nucleotides: 7. There are 16 residues in the CDR3. In DNA, the CDR3 is TGTGCCAGAAGCTCTACAGGGGGCGATGTCAATCAGCCCCAGCATTTT. Its translation: CARSSTGGDVNQPQHF.

The chain uses TRBV27 and TRBJ1-4; D remains unclear. There are 13 residues in the CDR3. The germline gives CDR1 MNHEY, CDR2 SMNVEV (reference sequence). V was cut by 6 bases and J by 8 bases, with 13 bases left in between. The CDR3 protein is CASRPLGGEKLFF. The DNA for the CDR3 is TGTGCCAGCAGACCCCTAGGCGGGGAAAAACTGTTTTTT.

This rearrangement joins TRBV15 to TRBJ2-1, with a possible D match to TRBD1 (6 bases). Germline CDR1 is LNHNV and CDR2 is YYDKDF (reference sequence). This CDR3 spans 18 amino acids. Trimming pared 1 base from V and 4 bases from J, leaving 20 bases between. In DNA form, the CDR3 reads TGTGCCACCAGCAGAGGGAACAGGGTGACCTATTCATACAATGAGCAGTTCTTC. This translates into CATSRGNRVTYSYNEQFF.

The count of this clone is one. In the same sample, other DNA sequences code for this CDR3. Here the CDR3 reads CASSKDSYGYTF. CDR3 sequence (DNA): TGTGCCAGCAGCAAGGACAGCTATGGCTACACCTTC. The V and J genes are TRBV5-4 and TRBJ1-2; TRBD1 is a possible D gene (6 bases). The CDR3 runs 12 residues. V was clipped by 4 bases and J by 4 bases, with 8 bases between them. Germline V CDR1 and CDR2: SGHNT, YYREEE (reference sequence).

In its sample, this clone was seen once. This rearrangement joins TRBV6-5 to TRBJ2-7; D not resolved. V shed 0 bases and J shed 2 bases, with 11 bases lying between them. This CDR3 spans 15 amino acids. The germline V gene has CDR1 MNHEY and CDR2 SVGAGI. The chain's CDR3 is CASSYSPRSTYEQYF. The CDR3 DNA sequence: TGTGCCAGCAGTTACTCGCCACGGTCGACCTACGAGCAGTACTTC.

This clone was counted a few times. J is TRBJ1-3 and V is TRBV15; D ambiguous. Germline V gives CDR1 LNHNV, CDR2 YYDKDF (reference sequence). This CDR3 has 15 amino acids. Trimming took 5 bases from V and 4 from J, leaving 15 bases between them. CDR3 sequence: CATSGQSGHGNTIYF. The CDR3 region has the DNA TGTGCCACCAGCGGGCAGAGCGGGCACGGAAACACCATATATTTT.

This clone was found a few times. The rearrangement uses TRBV18 and TRBJ1-1; D remains unclear. Germline assignment: CDR1 KGHSH and CDR2 LQKENI. The CDR3 runs 12 residues. V lost 2 bases and J 5 bases, leaving 6 bases between the germline ends. CDR3 loop: CASSPEATEAFF. CDR3 in DNA: TGTGCCAGCTCACCAGAGGCTACTGAAGCTTTCTTT.

The chain combines TRBV10-3 with TRBJ2-7; perhaps TRBD2 as D (5 bases). This CDR3 comprises 15 residues. The germline V gene has CDR1 ENHRY and CDR2 SYGVKD. V gave up 7 bases and J gave up 2 bases, with 18 bases separating them. The CDR3 loop reads CAITGGGPGTYEQYF. In DNA form, the CDR3 reads TGTGCCATCACCGGAGGCGGGCCGGGGACCTACGAGCAGTACTTC.

J is TRBJ1-2 and V is TRBV10-3; TRBD1 matches 9 bases. The length of the CDR3 is 15 residues. Germline loops: CDR1 ENHRY, CDR2 SYGVKD. The V and J ends lost 4 bases and 3 bases, in that order; junction bases with no gene match: 6. This CDR3 is CAISGGQGRDYGYTF. The CDR3 DNA reads TGTGCCATCAGTGGGGGACAGGGTCGGGACTATGGCTACACCTTC.

This rearrangement joins TRBV14 to TRBJ1-1; D call uncertain. V gave up 6 bases and J gave up 4 bases, with 12 bases separating them. Looked up from germline, CDR1 is SGHDN and CDR2 is FVKESK. The CDR3 extends over 13 amino acids. The CDR3 nucleotides are TGTGCCAGCAGTCCTACGAGGTTCACTGAAGCTTTCTTT. Its protein is CASSPTRFTEAFF.

The chain recombines TRBV19 with TRBJ2-1; 9 bases align to TRBD1. The CDR3 sequence is 12 residues long. Losses at the gene ends were 6 bases for V and 12 bases for J; bases not matched to a gene: 6. Germline lookup yields CDR1 LNHDA and CDR2 SQIVND (reference sequence). The chain's CDR3 is CASSRDREGQFF. In DNA, the CDR3 is TGTGCCAGTAGCAGGGACAGGGAAGGGCAGTTCTTC.

This sequence joins TRBV18 and TRBJ1-5, with TRBD1 identical over 9 bases. The CDR3 runs 16 residues. V was clipped by 4 bases and J by 2 bases; unmatched bases: 6. Germline lookup yields CDR1 KGHSH and CDR2 LQKENI. Here the CDR3 reads CASSHRDRVRNQPQHF. The CDR3 bases are TGTGCCAGCTCACACCGGGACAGGGTTCGCAATCAGCCCCAGCATTTT.

The CDR3 reads CAGATRGSGNTIYF. The CDR3 nucleotides are TGCGCCGGAGCTACACGAGGCTCTGGAAACACCATATATTTT. The V call is TRBV5-1, the J call TRBJ1-3; D uncertain. The CDR3 spans 14 residues. The V end was cut by 10 bases, the J end by 0 bases, with 14 bases between. Germline V gene sequence: CDR1 SGHRS, CDR2 YFSETQ.